Given below is one T cell receptor (beta chain) in context. It has no known antigen specificity. Qualities for individual bases were not recorded, and no much larger clone is one base off. TCRbeta CDR3 regions were amplified from genomic DNA by means of the immunoSEQ Assay, a bias-controlled multiplex PCR. In the source study's methods: Nucleated cell counts per sample were estimated from amplification of reference gene primers within the assay. Sequence reads were collapsed and filtered to measure the absolute abundance of every unique TCRbeta CDR3 rearrangement. For each sample, productive Simpson clonality was calculated as the square root of Simpson's diversity index over productive rearrangements. This immuneACCESS table, as held by TCRdb, lists in-frame sequences with V and J called but not all clones. Of the missing ones, under half trace to an unresolved V gene in checked studies; the others have no known cause. The DNA gave D and trimming, while V, J and clone size come from that table. The sample data list under 400,000 clones, and roughly 86% of these were observed just once. The biggest ten clones account for under 1.2% of the sample.

Enrolling through a virtual design, the prospective study's participants ranged in age from about 18 to 100 years and lived across roughly 24 United States geographic areas. In the prospective study, participants were assigned to cohorts based on the clinical history participants reported in a screening survey and a study questionnaire. Exposed participants had been in contact, within 2 weeks of entering the study, with a person who had a PCR-confirmed or clinician-diagnosed case of COVID-19. Each participant in the prospective study had whole blood, serum and a nasopharyngeal or oropharyngeal swab collected by mobile phlebotomists. Over a roughly 2-month period, participants in the prospective study had the option of providing additional blood draws and questionnaires. Before DNA extraction, blood samples from the prospective study were shipped at room temperature or frozen. The data were taken from a study of blood T cell repertoires in COVID-19 (dated by TCRdb to about 2020). Some background on the complete study: Samples covering the acute and convalescent phases of COVID-19 were provided by collaborators in the United States, Italy and Spain. Where available, HLA class I and class II types were taken from metadata supplied by the sample provider and were not determined by assay-based typing. A freely available public database, intended as a resource for researchers studying the immune response to SARS-CoV-2, is where the repertoires were released. The material from the prospective study consisted of cDNA or gDNA derived from T cells, B-cell-depleted T cells, or PBMCs. Samples came from the ongoing ImmuneRACE study (first 160 participants) plus 1,254 subjects from 6 global collaborators. Subjects who had been exposed to COVID-19, were actively infected with it, or had recovered from it provided the deeply sampled blood TCRbeta repertoires that made up the dataset. Nearly every sample came with metadata listing a de-identified subject ID, COVID-19 status, age in years and sex.

Relative to germline, V is 3 bases shorter and J is 1 base shorter, with 7 bases between their ends. CDR1 is given as MNHEY and CDR2 as SMNVEV, both from the germline V gene (reference sequence). Counted from cysteine to phenylalanine, this CDR3 has 13 amino acids. Just CDR3 DNA is preserved here, 39 bases in frame from base 1. General conclusions and limits of the study: The amount of clinical and demographic metadata varied by source and participant and was provided uncurated.

Sequenced sample: PBMCs or T cells enriched from blood (not recorded which). The receptor chain draws on TRBV27 and TRBJ2-7; no D gene can be assigned with confidence. The source of this sequence is a young woman who had been exposed to COVID-19. CDR3 protein: CASSLASSYEQYF. In nucleotides, the sequence is TGTGCCAGCAGTTTGGCCTCGTCCTACGAGCAGTACTTC.